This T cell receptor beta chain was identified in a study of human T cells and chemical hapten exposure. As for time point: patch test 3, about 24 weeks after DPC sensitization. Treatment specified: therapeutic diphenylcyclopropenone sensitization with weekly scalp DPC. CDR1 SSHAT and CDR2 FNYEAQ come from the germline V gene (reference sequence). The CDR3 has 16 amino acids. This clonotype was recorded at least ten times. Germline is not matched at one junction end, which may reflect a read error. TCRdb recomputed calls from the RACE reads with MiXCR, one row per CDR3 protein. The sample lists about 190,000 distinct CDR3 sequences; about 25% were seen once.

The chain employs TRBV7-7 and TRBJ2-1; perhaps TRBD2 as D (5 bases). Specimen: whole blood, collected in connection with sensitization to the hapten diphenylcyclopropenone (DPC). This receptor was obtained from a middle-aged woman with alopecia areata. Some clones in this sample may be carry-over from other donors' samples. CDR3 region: CASSPSLGGSYNEQFF. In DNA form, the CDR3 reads TGTGCTAGCAGCCCCAGCTTAGGAGGCTCCTACAATGAGCAGTTCTTC.